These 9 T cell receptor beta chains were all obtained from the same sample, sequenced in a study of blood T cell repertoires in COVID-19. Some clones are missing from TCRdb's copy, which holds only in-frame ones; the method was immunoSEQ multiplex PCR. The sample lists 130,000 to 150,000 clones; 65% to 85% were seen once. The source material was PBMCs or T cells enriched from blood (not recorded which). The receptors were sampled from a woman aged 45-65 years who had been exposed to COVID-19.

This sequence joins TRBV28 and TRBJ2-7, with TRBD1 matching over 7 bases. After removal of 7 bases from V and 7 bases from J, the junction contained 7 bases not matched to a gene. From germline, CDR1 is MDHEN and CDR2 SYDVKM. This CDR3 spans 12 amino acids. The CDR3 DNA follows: TGTGCCAGCACGGACAGGCCCGGGGAGCAGTACTTC. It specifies CASTDRPGEQYF. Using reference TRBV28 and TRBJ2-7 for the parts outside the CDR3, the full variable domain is DVKVTQSSRYLVKRTGEKVFLECVQDMDHENMFWYRQDPGLGLRLIYFSYDVKMKEKGDIPEGYSVSREKKERFSLILESASTNQTSMYLCASTDRPGEQYFGPGTRLTVT.

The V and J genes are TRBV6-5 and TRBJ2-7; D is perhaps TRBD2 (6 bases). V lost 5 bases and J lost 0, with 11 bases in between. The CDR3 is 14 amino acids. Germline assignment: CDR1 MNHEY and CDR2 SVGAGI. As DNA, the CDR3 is TGTGCCAGCAGTCCTCGGGGGAACTCCTACGAGCAGTACTTC. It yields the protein CASSPRGNSYEQYF.

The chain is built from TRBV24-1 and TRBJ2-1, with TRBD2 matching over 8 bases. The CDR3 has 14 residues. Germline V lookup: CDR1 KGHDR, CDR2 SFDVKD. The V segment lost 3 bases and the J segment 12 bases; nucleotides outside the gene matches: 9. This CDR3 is CATSDPSGSHRQFF. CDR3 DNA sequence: TGTGCCACCAGTGATCCAAGCGGGAGCCATCGGCAGTTCTTC.

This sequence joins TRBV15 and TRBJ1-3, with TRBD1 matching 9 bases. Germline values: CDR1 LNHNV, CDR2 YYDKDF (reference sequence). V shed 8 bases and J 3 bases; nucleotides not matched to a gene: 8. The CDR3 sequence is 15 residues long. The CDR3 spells CATGTGGMGGNTIYF. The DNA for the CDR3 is TGTGCCACCGGAACAGGGGGCATGGGTGGAAACACCATATATTTT.

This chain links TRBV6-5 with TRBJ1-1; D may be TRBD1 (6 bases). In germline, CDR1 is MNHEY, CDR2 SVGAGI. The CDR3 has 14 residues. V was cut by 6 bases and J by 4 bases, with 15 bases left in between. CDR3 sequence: CASRPYRTATEAFF. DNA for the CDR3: TGTGCCAGCAGACCTTACCGGACAGCCACTGAAGCTTTCTTT.

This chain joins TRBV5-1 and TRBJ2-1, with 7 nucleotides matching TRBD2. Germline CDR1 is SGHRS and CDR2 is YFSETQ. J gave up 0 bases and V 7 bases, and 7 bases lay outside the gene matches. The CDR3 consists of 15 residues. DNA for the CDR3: TGCGCCAGCGGGCGAACTAGCGACTCCTACAATGAGCAGTTCTTC. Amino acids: CASGRTSDSYNEQFF. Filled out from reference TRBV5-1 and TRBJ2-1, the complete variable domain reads KAGVTQTPRYLIKTRGQQVTLSCSPISGHRSVSWYQQTPGQGLQFLFEYFSETQRNKGNFPGRFSGRQFSNSRSEMNVSTLELGDSALYLCASGRTSDSYNEQFFGPGTRLTVL.

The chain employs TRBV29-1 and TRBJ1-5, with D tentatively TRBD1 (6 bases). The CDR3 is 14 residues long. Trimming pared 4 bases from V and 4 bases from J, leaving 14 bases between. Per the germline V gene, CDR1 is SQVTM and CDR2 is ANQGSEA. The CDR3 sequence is CSVGPGGPNQPQHF. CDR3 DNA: TGCAGCGTTGGCCCGGGGGGGCCTAATCAGCCCCAGCATTTT.

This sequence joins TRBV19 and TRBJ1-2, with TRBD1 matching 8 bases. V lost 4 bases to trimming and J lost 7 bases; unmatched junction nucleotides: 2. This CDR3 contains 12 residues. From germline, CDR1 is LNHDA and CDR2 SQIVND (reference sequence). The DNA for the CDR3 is TGTGCCAGTAGTAACAGGGGGGCTGGCTACACCTTC. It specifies CASSNRGAGYTF.

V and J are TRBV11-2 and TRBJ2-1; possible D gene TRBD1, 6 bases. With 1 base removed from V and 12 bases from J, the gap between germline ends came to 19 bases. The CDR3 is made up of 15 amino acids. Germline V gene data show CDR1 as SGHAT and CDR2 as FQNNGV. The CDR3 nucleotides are TGTGCCAGCAGCTTAGGCGTGGGGGCCACCACTGGGCAGTTCTTC. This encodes CASSLGVGATTGQFF.